This TCR beta chain was obtained from a study of CD8 T cells in Susac syndrome. The study's findings and limits: Individuals included in the TCR sequencing and HLA analysis were acknowledged by the study to be relatively few in number.

About this clonotype itself: Its antigen is unidentified.

The CDR3 spans 13 residues. Germline V gene sequence: CDR1 LGHDT, CDR2 YNNKEL (reference sequence). The germline V and J ends were trimmed by 3 bases and 4 bases, with 10 bases remaining between them. Random hexamers were used to reverse transcribe roughly 0.5 to 1 ug of RNA. immunoSEQ multiplex PCR amplified TCR beta CDR3 across 54 Vbeta, 13 Jbeta. TCRdb analysed the immunoSEQ multiplex PCR reads with MiXCR anew, one entry per CDR3 protein. Here the sample spans 150,000 or so distinct CDR3 sequences, 85% to 95% being singletons. This clonotype originated in a human donor in good health. Material for sequencing was CD4+ T cells from PBMCs. This rearrangement joins TRBV3-1 to TRBJ2-7; D is perhaps TRBD1 (6 bases). CDR3 loop: CASSHRGRYEQYF. The CDR3, as DNA: TGTGCCAGCAGCCACAGGGGCCGTTACGAGCAGTACTTC.